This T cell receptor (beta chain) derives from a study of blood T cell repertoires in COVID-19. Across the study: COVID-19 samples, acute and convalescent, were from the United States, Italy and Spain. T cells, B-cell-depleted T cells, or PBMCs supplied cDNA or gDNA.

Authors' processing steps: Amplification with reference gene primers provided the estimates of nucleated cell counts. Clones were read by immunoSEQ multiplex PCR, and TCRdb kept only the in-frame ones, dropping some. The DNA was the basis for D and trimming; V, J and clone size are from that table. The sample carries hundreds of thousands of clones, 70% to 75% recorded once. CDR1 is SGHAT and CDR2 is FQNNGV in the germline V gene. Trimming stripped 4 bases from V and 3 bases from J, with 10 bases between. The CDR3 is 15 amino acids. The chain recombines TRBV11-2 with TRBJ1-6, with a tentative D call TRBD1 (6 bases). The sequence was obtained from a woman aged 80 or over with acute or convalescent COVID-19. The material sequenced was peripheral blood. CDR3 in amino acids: CASSSGQLYNSPLHF. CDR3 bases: TGTGCCAGCAGCTCAGGACAGCTCTATAATTCACCCCTCCACTTT.